This T cell receptor beta chain was documented in a study of cytomegalovirus exposure and HLA in healthy donors. Whole-study results and caveats: One later analysis, an examination of the 120 validation repertoires, found that first-cohort TCR clusters tended to co-occur in them. The study recorded 164 TCR beta chains that were cytomegalovirus-associated.

The table came from immunoSEQ multiplex PCR; TCRdb's copy has only in-frame clones and leaves some out. The table records about 220,000 clones, about 87% of them present only once. A word on this clone: Its specificity is unknown.

The germline gives CDR1 SGHDT, CDR2 YYEEEE. The length of the CDR3 is 15 residues. Between the trimmed V and J ends, which lost 0 bases and 0 bases, there was a span of 9 bases. This TCR derives from a young man in good health and CMV-seronegative. This chain uses TRBV5-6 with TRBJ1-1, with D unresolved. The sequenced sample consisted of PBMCs. The CDR3 DNA reads as TGTGCCAGCAGCTTGGATGCGGAGATGAACACTGAAGCTTTCTTT. This sequence encodes CASSLDAEMNTEAFF.